This entry lists 22 T cell receptor beta chains sequenced from one sample in a study of blood T cell repertoires in COVID-19. Using immunoSEQ multiplex PCR, the repertoire was profiled, and TCRdb retains in-frame clones only, with some absent. The sample lists 310,000 or so clones, roughly 90% occurring once. Source material: peripheral blood. The receptor source for this set is a man aged 18-30 years who had recovered from COVID-19.

The chain has TRBV6-5 and TRBJ1-1; 8 positions agree with TRBD1. Germline V gene lookup returns CDR1 MNHEY and CDR2 SVGAGI. V shed 11 bases and J 1 base; nucleotides not matched to a gene: 6. This CDR3 contains 13 residues. CDR3 region: CASYGQGNTEAFF. The CDR3 nucleotides read TGTGCCTCGTACGGACAGGGGAACACTGAAGCTTTCTTT.

J is TRBJ1-2 and V is TRBV5-8; tentative D call: TRBD1 (5 bases). The germline V gene encodes CDR1 SGHTS and CDR2 YDEGEE. This CDR3 contains 15 residues. V dropped 0 bases and J dropped 2 bases, with 11 bases sitting between them. CDR3 loop: CASSLGQTLNYGYTF. CDR3 nucleotides: TGTGCCAGCAGCTTGGGACAGACTCTCAACTATGGCTACACCTTC. Based on the CDR3 plus reference TRBV5-8 and TRBJ1-2, the full variable domain is EAGVTQSPTHLIKTRGQQATLRCSPISGHTSVYWYQQALGLGLQFLLWYDEGEERNRGNFPPRFSGRQFPNYSSELNVNALELEDSALYLCASSLGQTLNYGYTFGSGTRLTVV.

The table lists this clone with a few counts. The chain links TRBV19 to TRBJ1-2, with 8 nucleotides matching TRBD1. The CDR3 totals 13 residues. The germline gives CDR1 LNHDA, CDR2 SQIVND (reference sequence). Trimming removed 6 bases from V and 7 bases from J; junction bases left unmatched: 7. The DNA for the CDR3 is TGTGCCAGTAGCCCATGGGACAGGAGTGGCTACACCTTC. Encoded protein: CASSPWDRSGYTF.

V and J are TRBV10-1 and TRBJ2-3; D ambiguous. The CDR3 loop spans 16 amino acids. In germline, CDR1 is WNHNN, CDR2 SYGVQD (reference sequence). Trimming left V 3 bases short and J 0 bases short, with 13 bases between. In DNA, the CDR3 is TGCGCCAGCAGTGAAGGTCCAGGCCTTAGCACAGATACGCAGTATTTT. It yields the protein CASSEGPGLSTDTQYF.

The chain uses TRBV5-1 and TRBJ2-7; D is unresolved. The germline V gene encodes CDR1 SGHRS and CDR2 YFSETQ. This CDR3 has 13 residues. V shed 2 bases and J shed 4 bases, with 10 bases lying between them. The CDR3 loop reads CASSFEQQYEQYF. The DNA of the CDR3 is TGCGCCAGCAGCTTCGAACAGCAGTACGAGCAGTACTTC.

This sequence joins TRBV7-8 and TRBJ2-7, with a possible D match to TRBD1 (6 bases). CDR1 SGHVS and CDR2 FQNEAQ come from the germline V gene. Trimming pared 6 bases from V and 0 bases from J, leaving 9 bases between. The CDR3 runs to 13 residues. Here the CDR3 reads CASSSGDSYEQYF. The CDR3, as DNA: TGTGCCAGCAGTTCAGGGGACTCCTACGAGCAGTACTTC.

The chain is built from TRBV3-1 (or the pseudogene TRBV3-2) and TRBJ2-1; the match to TRBD2 covers 7 bases. Trimming removed 4 bases from V and 2 bases from J; junction bases left unmatched: 11. The CDR3 extends over 17 amino acids. The germline CDR1 and CDR2 sequences are LGHDT and YNNKEL (reference sequence). CDR3 region: CASSRAGTGGPYNEQFF. The CDR3 DNA is TGTGCCAGCAGCCGAGCAGGGACGGGAGGTCCCTACAATGAGCAGTTCTTC.

V usage is TRBV5-6 and J usage is TRBJ1-4; D is uncertain. Germline V CDR1 and CDR2: SGHDT, YYEEEE. CDR3 length: 14 amino acids. Trimming removed 1 base from V and 7 bases from J, with 11 bases in between. The CDR3 protein is CASSLSTWSEKLFF. The CDR3 bases are TGTGCCAGCAGCTTGTCCACATGGAGTGAAAAACTGTTTTTT. The full variable domain, in which reference TRBV5-6 and TRBJ1-4 provide the parts outside the CDR3, is DAGVTQSPTHLIKTRGQQVTLRCSPKSGHDTVSWYQQALGQGPQFIFQYYEEEERQRGNFPDRFSGHQFPNYSSELNVNALLLGDSALYLCASSLSTWSEKLFFGSGTQLSVL.

The gene calls are TRBV19 and TRBJ2-1; TRBD2 is a possible D gene (6 bases). The CDR3 has 21 amino acids. V dropped 9 bases and J dropped 6 bases, with 39 bases sitting between them. Germline loops: CDR1 LNHDA, CDR2 SQIVND (reference sequence). The CDR3 DNA reads as TGTGCCAGCCGGGAACTTGTAGCGGACGGGTTTCCACACACCTCCACCAATGAGCAGTTCTTC. This codes for CASRELVADGFPHTSTNEQFF.

The rearrangement links TRBV6-5 to TRBJ2-7; 10 nucleotides line up with TRBD1. The CDR3 length is 14 residues. Germline CDR1 reads MNHEY; CDR2 reads SVGAGI. The trim removed 8 bases at V and 2 bases at J, leaving 6 bases unmatched. CDR3 DNA: TGTGCCAGCGGACGGGACAGGGGCCCCTACGAGCAGTACTTC. Translated, it gives CASGRDRGPYEQYF.

V gene TRBV12-5 combines with J gene TRBJ2-5, with 7 positions matching TRBD1. CDR1 is LGHNT and CDR2 is FRNRAP in the germline V gene. V was clipped by 6 bases and J by 4 bases; unmatched bases: 5. The CDR3 is 13 amino acids. The CDR3 is CASGQGYLETQYF. The CDR3 coding sequence is TGTGCTAGTGGACAGGGGTATCTAGAGACCCAGTACTTC. The whole variable domain, remainder taken from reference TRBV12-5 and TRBJ2-5, is DARVTQTPRHKVTEMGQEVTMRCQPILGHNTVFWYRQTMMQGLELLAYFRNRAPLDDSGMPKDRFSAEMPDATLATLKIQPSEPRDSAVYFCASGQGYLETQYFGPGTRLLVL.

The chain combines TRBV27 with TRBJ2-1; 11 bases are a match to TRBD2. There are 18 residues in the CDR3. The germline V gene has CDR1 MNHEY and CDR2 SMNVEV (reference sequence). Unmatched junction bases numbered 5, after V lost 1 base and J lost 0 bases. CDR3 amino acids: CASSLFSTSGSSYNEQFF. The DNA for the CDR3 is TGTGCCAGCAGTTTATTTAGTACTAGCGGGAGCTCCTACAATGAGCAGTTCTTC.

CDR3 in DNA: TGTGCCAGCAGCGTAGCTTGGACTAGCGGGATCAATGAGCAGTTCTTC. Protein sequence: CASSVAWTSGINEQFF. The gene calls are TRBV9 and TRBJ2-1, with 12 nucleotides matching TRBD2. The CDR3 runs 16 residues. Germline values: CDR1 SGDLS, CDR2 YYNGEE. V was clipped by 0 bases and J by 6 bases; unmatched bases: 4.

The V gene is TRBV4-2, the J gene TRBJ1-1, with a weak D call TRBD1 (6 bases). Germline CDR1 is LGHNA and CDR2 is YNFKEQ. CDR3 length: 16 residues. V gave up 1 base and J gave up 0 bases, with 12 bases separating them. The CDR3, as DNA: TGTGCCAGCAGCCAAGGTTCCGGGACAATGAACACTGAAGCTTTCTTT. Translating it yields CASSQGSGTMNTEAFF.

The V gene is TRBV18, the J gene TRBJ2-7; perhaps TRBD2 as D (6 bases). V was trimmed by 0 bases and J by 2 bases, leaving 11 bases between them. CDR1 is KGHSH and CDR2 is LQKENI in the germline V gene. The CDR3 totals 15 residues. The CDR3 spells CASSPPGLSTYEQYF. The CDR3 DNA reads TGTGCCAGCTCACCACCGGGACTCTCAACCTACGAGCAGTACTTC. Full variable domain (missing parts from reference TRBV18 and TRBJ2-7): NAGVMQNPRHLVRRRGQEARLRCSPMKGHSHVYWYRQLPEEGLKFMVYLQKENIIDESGMPKERFSAEFPKEGPSILRIQQVVRGDSAAYFCASSPPGLSTYEQYFGPGTRLTVT.

The chain has TRBV3-1 (or the pseudogene TRBV3-2) and TRBJ2-2; D remains unclear. The germline V and J ends were trimmed by 1 base and 2 bases, with 2 bases remaining between them. Germline CDR1 and CDR2: LGHDT and YNNKEL (reference sequence). The CDR3 extends over 13 amino acids. CDR3 residues: CASSQANTGELFF. CDR3 DNA sequence: TGTGCCAGCAGCCAAGCAAACACCGGGGAGCTGTTTTTT.

The sample holds a few counts of this clone. The rearrangement links TRBV5-6 to TRBJ2-7; tentative D call: TRBD1 (5 bases). This CDR3 region has 14 residues. Germline-derived CDR1 and CDR2 are SGHDT and YYEEEE. Deletions cut 0 bases from V and 4 bases from J, with 11 bases between. The CDR3 sequence: CASSLGQTFYEQYF. The CDR3 DNA reads as TGTGCCAGCAGCTTGGGACAGACCTTTTACGAGCAGTACTTC. The full variable domain, in which reference TRBV5-6 and TRBJ2-7 provide the parts outside the CDR3, is DAGVTQSPTHLIKTRGQQVTLRCSPKSGHDTVSWYQQALGQGPQFIFQYYEEEERQRGNFPDRFSGHQFPNYSSELNVNALLLGDSALYLCASSLGQTFYEQYFGPGTRLTVT.

V and J are TRBV18 and TRBJ1-2, with 7 bases matching TRBD1. Germline values: CDR1 KGHSH, CDR2 LQKENI. CDR3 length: 15 residues. V trimming: 1 base; J trimming: 0 bases; junction bases outside the gene matches: 2. Here the CDR3 reads CASSPLTGTNYGYTF. The DNA for the CDR3 is TGTGCCAGCTCACCACTGACAGGGACTAACTATGGCTACACCTTC.

This chain joins TRBV4-1 and TRBJ1-6; possible D gene TRBD1, 5 bases. Germline CDR1 reads MGHRA; CDR2 reads YSYEKL. V dropped 1 base and J dropped 4 bases, with 5 bases sitting between them. The CDR3 is 14 residues long. For the CDR3, the DNA is TGCGCCAGCAGCCAAGGACAGTATAATTCACCCCTCCACTTT. Residues: CASSQGQYNSPLHF.

DNA of the CDR3: TGCGCCAGCAGCTTCTCGGGGACAGGGGATAACTATGGCTACACCTTC. Translated: CASSFSGTGDNYGYTF. The chain joins TRBV5-1 to TRBJ1-2; 10 bases map to TRBD1. The CDR3 spans 16 residues. The trim removed 2 bases at V and 1 base at J, leaving 5 bases unmatched. Germline V gene lookup returns CDR1 SGHRS and CDR2 YFSETQ.

The rearrangement joins TRBV6-2 or TRBV6-3 to TRBJ1-2, with 8 bases aligning to TRBD1. Germline CDR1 and CDR2: MNHEY and SVGEGT. This CDR3 comprises 12 residues. V was pared by 6 bases and J by 8 bases, with 5 bases of the junction left unmatched. As DNA, the CDR3 is TGTGCCAGCAGCCAGGGGGCTAGAGGCTACACCTTC. As protein: CASSQGARGYTF.

The chain recombines TRBV10-3 with TRBJ2-1, with TRBD1 identical over 9 bases. Unmatched junction bases numbered 4, after V lost 6 bases and J lost 7 bases. The CDR3 has 13 residues. CDR1 and CDR2 (germline): ENHRY, SYGVKD. In nucleotides, the CDR3 is TGTGCCATCAGCGGTGGACAGGGGAATGAGCAGTTCTTC. This sequence encodes CAISGGQGNEQFF.